A single sample gave rise to the 20 T cell receptor beta chains below, sequenced in a study of cytomegalovirus exposure and HLA in healthy donors. It was with 60 Vbeta and 13 Jbeta primers that the PCR ran. Only in-frame clones appear in the TCRdb table, and some are missing; sequencing was by immunoSEQ multiplex PCR. The sample records approximately 100,000 clones, 50% to 80% being singletons. The source material was PBMCs. The receptors originated from a man aged 55-75 years in good health and CMV-seronegative.

V gene TRBV19 combines with J gene TRBJ2-7; 7 bases fit TRBD1. Germline V gene sequence: CDR1 LNHDA, CDR2 SQIVND (reference sequence). V lost 7 bases, J lost 0 bases, and 6 bases stayed unmatched. The CDR3 is 14 amino acids. CDR3 bases: TGTGCCAGTATGGGGACAGCCAACTCCTACGAGCAGTACTTC. Its translation: CASMGTANSYEQYF. Filled out from reference TRBV19 and TRBJ2-7, the complete variable domain reads DGGITQSPKYLFRKEGQNVTLSCEQNLNHDAMYWYRQDPGQGLRLIYYSQIVNDFQKGDIAEGYSVSREKKESFPLTVTSAQKNPTAFYLCASMGTANSYEQYFGPGTRLTVT.

The gene calls are TRBV18 and TRBJ1-2; D uncertain. V was pared by 2 bases and J by 3 bases, with 7 bases between. Germline CDR1 reads KGHSH; CDR2 reads LQKENI. This CDR3 spans 13 amino acids. DNA for the CDR3: TGTGCCAGCTCACCAAGCGCAGACTATGGCTACACCTTC. It is translated as CASSPSADYGYTF. Combining the CDR3 with reference TRBV18 and TRBJ1-2 gives the whole variable domain NAGVMQNPRHLVRRRGQEARLRCSPMKGHSHVYWYRQLPEEGLKFMVYLQKENIIDESGMPKERFSAEFPKEGPSILRIQQVVRGDSAAYFCASSPSADYGYTFGSGTRLTVV.

This chain uses TRBV5-1 with TRBJ2-1; the D gene is possibly TRBD2 (6 bases). Germline CDR1 is SGHRS and CDR2 is YFSETQ. The CDR3 is 14 residues long. V lost 7 bases and J lost 4, with 15 bases in between. For the CDR3, the DNA is TGCGCCAGCGCCCTCTCCGGGAGTTACAATGAGCAGTTCTTC. It is translated as CASALSGSYNEQFF. Combining the CDR3 with reference TRBV5-1 and TRBJ2-1 gives the whole variable domain KAGVTQTPRYLIKTRGQQVTLSCSPISGHRSVSWYQQTPGQGLQFLFEYFSETQRNKGNFPGRFSGRQFSNSRSEMNVSTLELGDSALYLCASALSGSYNEQFFGPGTRLTVL.

J is TRBJ1-5 and V is TRBV27; 10 nucleotides align to TRBD1. V lost 5 bases, J lost 1 base, and 8 bases stayed unmatched. The V gene's germline CDR1 is MNHEY and CDR2 SMNVEV (reference sequence). This CDR3 has 17 residues. CDR3 protein: CASSPIPGQGSNQPQHF. The CDR3 nucleotides are TGTGCCAGCAGTCCGATACCGGGACAGGGGAGCAATCAGCCCCAGCATTTT.

This clone was detected only a few times. V gene TRBV5-5 combines with J gene TRBJ1-3; D ambiguous. The CDR3 is made up of 16 amino acids. Germline V gives CDR1 SGHKS, CDR2 YYEKEE (reference sequence). The germline V and J ends were trimmed by 1 base and 4 bases, with 15 bases remaining between them. DNA for the CDR3: TGTGCCAGCAGCTTGTTTTCGGCAGGTTCGGGAAACACCATATATTTT. This gives the protein CASSLFSAGSGNTIYF.

The chain joins TRBV9 to TRBJ2-5; D is possibly TRBD2 (7 bases). CDR1 is SGDLS and CDR2 is YYNGEE in the germline V gene. The CDR3 loop spans 13 amino acids. Trimming left V 7 bases short and J 5 bases short, with 15 bases between. The CDR3 bases are TGTGCCAGCGCAAGGGGGGGCGGGGAGACCCAGTACTTC. Its translation is CASARGGGETQYF.

This chain links TRBV2 with TRBJ1-6; TRBD1 might be the D (5 bases). V was clipped by 6 bases and J by 5 bases, with 11 bases between them. Per the germline V gene, CDR1 is SNHLY and CDR2 is FYNNEI. The CDR3 extends over 14 amino acids. The CDR3 region is CASSRDYHNSPLHF. As DNA, the CDR3 is TGTGCCAGCAGCCGGGACTACCATAATTCACCCCTCCACTTT.

This clone came up once. The chain recombines TRBV7-6 with TRBJ1-1; the match to TRBD1 covers 7 bases. In germline, CDR1 is SGHVS, CDR2 FNYEAQ. Trimming took 5 bases from V and 0 from J; bases not matched to a gene: 9. This CDR3 has 16 residues. In DNA form, the CDR3 reads TGTGCCAGCAGCGCCCAAACAGGGGCTCTGAACACTGAAGCTTTCTTT. Translation: CASSAQTGALNTEAFF.

This clone was recorded a few times. This chain links TRBV15 with TRBJ2-6, with D perhaps matching TRBD2 (5 bases). Trimming shortened V by 5 bases and J by 12 bases, and 23 bases separated the two germline ends. Germline assignment: CDR1 LNHNV and CDR2 YYDKDF (reference sequence). CDR3 length: 16 amino acids. DNA of the CDR3: TGTGCCACCAGCGGATTGGACTCTCTGGTCCCGTCCGTCCTGACTTTC. This translates into CATSGLDSLVPSVLTF.

The genes are TRBV11-2 and TRBJ2-3, with TRBD2 matching over 11 bases. CDR1 SGHAT and CDR2 FQNNGV come from the germline V gene. V dropped 5 bases and J dropped 5; count of bases not matched to a gene: 12. The CDR3 has 17 residues. In DNA form, the CDR3 reads TGTGCCAGCAGCAGACGGGTACTAGCGGGAGACCAAGATACGCAGTATTTT. This gives the protein CASSRRVLAGDQDTQYF.

The chain couples TRBV5-1 to TRBJ1-1, with D possibly TRBD1 on 5 matching bases. CDR1 and CDR2 from the germline V gene are SGHRS and YFSETQ. V gave up 0 bases and J gave up 4 bases, with 13 bases separating them. The CDR3 has 15 residues. The CDR3 DNA is TGCGCCAGCAGCTTGGGAACAGGAACGGGCACTGAAGCTTTCTTT. Protein sequence: CASSLGTGTGTEAFF.

J is TRBJ2-2 and V is TRBV10-3; 7 bases align to TRBD2. Germline CDR1 is ENHRY and CDR2 is SYGVKD. Unmatched junction bases numbered 10, after V lost 10 bases and J lost 5 bases. The length of the CDR3 is 14 residues. The CDR3 coding sequence is TGTGCCAAACCCTGGGACTATAAAACCGGGGAGCTGTTTTTT. As protein: CAKPWDYKTGELFF.

The chain is built from TRBV16 and TRBJ2-7; TRBD1 is a possible D gene (5 bases). Germline V gene sequence: CDR1 KGHSY, CDR2 FQNENV. V was pared by 5 bases and J by 4 bases, with 15 bases between. CDR3 length equals 14 residues. The CDR3 DNA sequence: TGTGCCAGCAGCGGGGCAAACAGGAGATACGAGCAGTACTTC. Translation gives CASSGANRRYEQYF.

This chain joins TRBV5-1 and TRBJ1-2; 10 bases map to TRBD1. The CDR3 loop spans 18 amino acids. The V gene end was trimmed by 1 base and the J gene end by 8 bases; junction bases not matched to a gene: 17. The V gene's germline CDR1 is SGHRS and CDR2 YFSETQ. The CDR3 bases are TGCGCCAGCAGCTTGTTTTCCCCTGGACAGGGGGGAACTCGCGGCTACACCTTC. Amino acid sequence: CASSLFSPGQGGTRGYTF.

This clone occurred a few times. The chain links TRBV5-1 to TRBJ2-7, with D perhaps matching TRBD2 (6 bases). In germline, CDR1 is SGHRS, CDR2 YFSETQ. V dropped 0 bases and J dropped 0 bases, with 13 bases sitting between them. The CDR3 is 16 residues long. The CDR3 sequence is CASSLVGGRSSYEQYF. For the CDR3, the DNA is TGCGCCAGCAGCTTGGTTGGGGGGAGAAGCTCCTACGAGCAGTACTTC.

V is TRBV7-8 and J is TRBJ2-7; tentatively, D is TRBD1 (6 bases). Trimming removed 5 bases at V and 2 bases at J, with 13 bases between. Germline-derived CDR1 and CDR2 are SGHVS and FQNEAQ. CDR3 length equals 14 residues. In DNA form, the CDR3 reads TGTGCCAGCAGCAGCAGGGACACAGCCTACGAGCAGTACTTC. Residues: CASSSRDTAYEQYF.

This chain joins TRBV19 and TRBJ2-5, with D perhaps TRBD2 (6 bases). From germline, CDR1 is LNHDA and CDR2 SQIVND (reference sequence). The CDR3 has 14 residues. V was shortened by 5 bases and J by 1 base, with 11 bases between the two germline ends. The DNA for the CDR3 is TGTGCCAGTAGTCCTCTAGCGTCCCAAGAGACCCAGTACTTC. This codes for CASSPLASQETQYF.

The chain joins TRBV5-1 to TRBJ1-2; D is uncertain. This CDR3 spans 13 amino acids. Germline CDR1 is SGHRS and CDR2 is YFSETQ. V lost 3 bases to trimming and J lost 3 bases, with 9 bases between them. CDR3 bases: TGCGCCAGCAGCTCTGGCCATGACTATGGCTACACCTTC. Translation: CASSSGHDYGYTF.

In this sample, this clone turned up once. V gene TRBV6-1 combines with J gene TRBJ2-1, with 9 bases identical to TRBD2. The CDR3 consists of 16 residues. Germline values: CDR1 MNHNS, CDR2 SASEGT. V dropped 4 bases and J dropped 5; count of bases not matched to a gene: 9. CDR3 loop: CASSAPWAGGNNEQFF. CDR3 in DNA: TGTGCCAGCAGTGCCCCTTGGGCGGGGGGGAACAATGAGCAGTTCTTC.

The rearrangement joins TRBV19 to TRBJ2-2; D ambiguous. Trimming cost V 5 bases and J 4 bases, with 8 bases left between them. Germline-derived CDR1 and CDR2 are LNHDA and SQIVND (reference sequence). The CDR3 is made up of 13 amino acids. CDR3 residues: CASSVLLTGELFF. CDR3 coding DNA: TGTGCCAGTAGTGTACTGCTCACCGGGGAGCTGTTTTTT.